These 8 T cell receptor beta chains were sequenced from one sample in a study of blood T cell repertoires in COVID-19. Sequenced by immunoSEQ multiplex PCR; TCRdb stores in-frame clones only, minus some. This table holds about 100,000 clones, 70% to 90% found once. Material for sequencing was peripheral blood. These receptors were taken from a middle-aged man with active or convalescent COVID-19.

This clone turned up a few times. The CDR3 DNA follows: TGTGCCATCAGCTCAGGACAGGGCTCGAACACCGGGGAGCTGTTTTTT. Amino acids: CAISSGQGSNTGELFF. This rearrangement joins TRBV10-3 to TRBJ2-2; 8 positions agree with TRBD1. V lost 6 bases, J lost 0 bases, and 6 bases stayed unmatched. The CDR3 is 16 residues long. Germline V gene data show CDR1 as ENHRY and CDR2 as SYGVKD.

The chain recombines TRBV5-6 with TRBJ2-1, with D maybe TRBD2 (5 bases). CDR1 is SGHDT, CDR2 YYEEEE, per germline. V was shortened by 1 base and J by 5 bases, with 7 bases between the two germline ends. The CDR3 is made up of 13 amino acids. CDR3 loop: CASSLIGDNEQFF. The CDR3 DNA reads as TGTGCCAGCAGCTTGATCGGGGACAATGAGCAGTTCTTC.

V gene TRBV30 combines with J gene TRBJ1-1; D gene ambiguous. Germline CDR1 and CDR2: GTSNPN and SVGIG (reference sequence). Trimming shortened V by 2 bases and J by 2 bases, and 9 bases separated the two germline ends. The CDR3 has 13 amino acids. This chain's CDR3 is CAWSRGPNTEAFF. DNA of the CDR3: TGTGCCTGGAGTCGAGGCCCAAACACTGAAGCTTTCTTT.

The CDR3 loop reads CASSLDLTTSYNEQFF. The CDR3 DNA follows: TGCGCCAGCAGCTTGGATTTGACTACCTCCTACAATGAGCAGTTCTTC. J is TRBJ2-1 and V is TRBV5-1; D is possibly TRBD2 (5 bases). Germline CDR1 is SGHRS and CDR2 is YFSETQ. Deletions cut 0 bases from V and 0 bases from J, with 10 bases between. The CDR3 is made up of 16 amino acids.

This clone was seen only once. This chain connects TRBV7-9 to TRBJ2-5; 8 bases match TRBD2. This CDR3 is 14 amino acids long. The J segment lost 4 bases and the V segment lost 5 bases, leaving 6 bases of the junction unmatched. The V gene's germline CDR1 is SEHNR and CDR2 FQNEAQ (reference sequence). This chain's CDR3 is CASSSGSLGETQYF. In nucleotides, the CDR3 is TGTGCCAGCAGCAGCGGGAGTCTGGGAGAGACCCAGTACTTC.

This chain uses TRBV2 with TRBJ1-2; D is perhaps TRBD1 (5 bases). The CDR3 extends over 13 amino acids. V was cut by 1 base and J by 3 bases, with 6 bases left in between. Germline loops: CDR1 SNHLY, CDR2 FYNNEI. The CDR3 DNA follows: TGTGCCAGCAGTGAAGAGACAGACTATGGCTACACCTTC. It is translated as CASSEETDYGYTF.

This chain links TRBV7-2 with TRBJ2-1, with TRBD1 matching 8 bases. Unmatched junction bases numbered 3, after V lost 4 bases and J lost 7 bases. This CDR3 has 13 amino acids. CDR1 is SGHTA, CDR2 FQGNSA, per germline. CDR3 nucleotide sequence: TGTGCCAGCAGCTCGGACAGGGCTAATGAGCAGTTCTTC. This translates into CASSSDRANEQFF.

This clone has a handful of counts. The genes are TRBV24-1 and TRBJ2-7, with 9 bases lining up with TRBD1. V shed 5 bases and J 5 bases; nucleotides not matched to a gene: 6. Germline values: CDR1 KGHDR, CDR2 SFDVKD. The CDR3 extends over 14 amino acids. The CDR3 here is CATSAGTGKDEQYF. The DNA of the CDR3 is TGTGCCACCAGTGCCGGGACAGGGAAAGACGAGCAGTACTTC.